The 27 T cell receptor beta chains below come from one sample, sequenced in a study of radiotherapy plus CTLA-4 blockade in lung cancer. Some clones are missing from TCRdb's copy, which holds only in-frame ones; the method was immunoSEQ multiplex PCR. The profile covers about 68,000 clones, with around 80% appearing a single time and over 7.5% taken by the ten largest. The sequencing here drew on peripheral blood, taken from a patient treated with radiotherapy plus ipilimumab. All receptors come from a human donor with non-small cell lung cancer who had a complete response to radiotherapy plus ipilimumab.

This clone was seen many times. V gene TRBV19 combines with J gene TRBJ1-5, with D possibly matching TRBD1 (5 bases). Germline assignment: CDR1 LNHDA and CDR2 SQIVND (reference sequence). Trimming took off 4 bases at V and 1 base at J, with 11 bases between the two ends. The CDR3 has 15 amino acids. CDR3 sequence reads: CASSKAGVSNQPQHF. CDR3 nucleotides: TGTGCCAGTAGTAAGGCGGGGGTGAGCAATCAGCCCCAGCATTTT.

J is TRBJ2-7 and V is TRBV11-3; tentative D call: TRBD2 (6 bases). CDR1 and CDR2 from the germline V gene are SGHNT and YENEEA. The V end lost 0 bases, the J end lost 5 bases, and 11 bases lay between the germline ends. The CDR3 spans 14 residues. DNA of the CDR3: TGTGCCAGCAGCTTAGAAAAAGGGAGGCACGAGCAGTACTTC. Translation gives CASSLEKGRHEQYF.

The CDR3 is CASSKEGTREWYEQYV. The CDR3 bases are TGTGCCAGCAGCAAAGAGGGAACGCGGGAGTGGTACGAGCAGTACGTC. The chain recombines TRBV21-1 with TRBJ2-7; the D call of TRBD2 is as the table states it, not checked on the DNA. TRBV21-1 corresponds to a pseudogene. The CDR3 loop spans 16 amino acids.

V is TRBV9 and J is TRBJ2-3; TRBD2 is a possible D gene (6 bases). The germline V and J ends were trimmed by 4 bases and 4 bases, with 16 bases remaining between them. The germline V gene encodes CDR1 SGDLS and CDR2 YYNGEE. The CDR3 runs to 15 residues. The CDR3 DNA follows: TGTGCCAGCAGCCCTTATTCGGGACTCTCAGATACGCAGTATTTT. Its protein is CASSPYSGLSDTQYF.

This clone was picked up a small number of times. The chain is built from TRBV28 and TRBJ2-1, with D perhaps TRBD2 (6 bases). Deletions cut 8 bases from V and 12 bases from J, with 17 bases between. Germline assignment: CDR1 MDHEN and CDR2 SYDVKM. The CDR3 totals 12 residues. The CDR3 reads CASSLGRGLQFF. CDR3 nucleotides: TGTGCCAGCTCCTTAGGGCGGGGACTGCAGTTCTTC.

This clone was seen a few times. V usage is TRBV19 and J usage is TRBJ1-3; D remains ambiguous. CDR1 is LNHDA, CDR2 SQIVND, per germline (reference sequence). This CDR3 contains 13 residues. Deletions cut 7 bases from V and 4 bases from J, with 11 bases between. The CDR3 bases are TGTGCCAGTAACAAAGGAATCGGAAACACCATATATTTT. Encoded protein: CASNKGIGNTIYF. Full variable domain (missing parts from reference TRBV19 and TRBJ1-3): DGGITQSPKYLFRKEGQNVTLSCEQNLNHDAMYWYRQDPGQGLRLIYYSQIVNDFQKGDIAEGYSVSREKKESFPLTVTSAQKNPTAFYLCASNKGIGNTIYFGEGSWLTVV.

The CDR3 spells CASSWGLAGDIVEQFF. The CDR3 region has the DNA TGTGCCAGCAGTTGGGGGTTAGCGGGAGATATTGTTGAGCAGTTCTTC. The chain is built from TRBV6-5 and TRBJ2-1; 9 bases are a match to TRBD2. Trimming at V came to 4 bases and at J to 9 bases, leaving 13 bases not matched to a gene. The CDR3 spans 16 residues. The germline V gene has CDR1 MNHEY and CDR2 SVGAGI.

The genes are TRBV19 and TRBJ2-3; TRBD2 is a possible D gene (6 bases). Trimming removed 11 bases from V and 2 bases from J, with 17 bases in between. This CDR3 spans 14 amino acids. CDR1 LNHDA and CDR2 SQIVND come from the germline V gene (reference sequence). CDR3 region: CARLGGLHTDTQYF. CDR3 in DNA: TGTGCCCGTCTTGGGGGACTTCACACAGATACGCAGTATTTT. Based on the CDR3 plus reference TRBV19 and TRBJ2-3, the full variable domain is DGGITQSPKYLFRKEGQNVTLSCEQNLNHDAMYWYRQDPGQGLRLIYYSQIVNDFQKGDIAEGYSVSREKKESFPLTVTSAQKNPTAFYLCARLGGLHTDTQYFGPGTRLTVL.

V is TRBV19 and J is TRBJ1-2, with D perhaps TRBD1 (6 bases). This CDR3 region has 15 residues. The ends were cut back, 3 bases at V and 4 bases at J, with 15 bases in the middle. Germline V gene sequence: CDR1 LNHDA, CDR2 SQIVND (reference sequence). CDR3 region: CASSIAYRERYGYTF. For the CDR3, the DNA is TGTGCCAGTAGTATTGCCTACAGGGAGCGCTATGGCTACACCTTC.

This clone has more than one count but fewer than ten. The rearrangement links TRBV5-1 to TRBJ1-4, with 10 positions matching TRBD1. The CDR3 runs 14 residues. The junction had 4 bases not matched to a gene; V was cut back by 5 bases and J by 6 bases. CDR1 and CDR2 (germline): SGHRS, YFSETQ. The DNA of the CDR3 is TGCGCCAGCAGGTCCGGGACAGGGGATGAAAAACTGTTTTTT. Protein sequence: CASRSGTGDEKLFF.

V usage is TRBV19 and J usage is TRBJ2-7; D is tentatively TRBD1 or TRBD2 (5 bases each). V lost 0 bases and J 2 bases, leaving 8 bases between the germline ends. This CDR3 region has 14 residues. Germline V gene lookup returns CDR1 LNHDA and CDR2 SQIVND (reference sequence). The CDR3 spells CASSIDLGAYEQYV. The DNA for the CDR3 is TGTGCCAGTAGTATAGATTTGGGGGCCTACGAGCAGTACGTC.

CDR3 residues: CASSPQSGGRLSYEQYF. In DNA form, the CDR3 reads TGTGCCAGCAGCCCCCAGTCGGGGGGCAGACTCTCCTACGAGCAGTACTTC. The gene calls are TRBV7-2 and TRBJ2-7, with a weak D call TRBD2 (7 bases). The germline gives CDR1 SGHTA, CDR2 FQGNSA. Trimming removed 5 bases at V and 0 bases at J, with 20 bases between. This CDR3 contains 17 residues.

This chain connects TRBV5-1 to TRBJ1-2; 8 nucleotides line up with TRBD1. Germline V gene lookup returns CDR1 SGHRS and CDR2 YFSETQ. This CDR3 region has 16 residues. J gave up 8 bases and V 0 bases, and 12 bases lay outside the gene matches. The CDR3 region is CASSLVTPDRGGGYTF. For the CDR3, the DNA is TGCGCCAGCAGCTTGGTAACCCCTGACAGGGGTGGAGGCTACACCTTC. Full variable domain (remainder filled in from reference TRBV5-1 and TRBJ1-2): KAGVTQTPRYLIKTRGQQVTLSCSPISGHRSVSWYQQTPGQGLQFLFEYFSETQRNKGNFPGRFSGRQFSNSRSEMNVSTLELGDSALYLCASSLVTPDRGGGYTFGSGTRLTVV.

V gene TRBV21-1 combines with J gene TRBJ1-5. TRBV21-1 is labeled a pseudogene. CDR3 length: 17 residues. The CDR3 DNA follows: TGTGCCAGCAGCCGGGGGGGGTTTAGGCGAGTCAATCAGCCCCAGCATTTT. This translates into CASSRGGFRRVNQPQHF.

CDR3 DNA: TGCGCCAGCCCACCAACTTGGGGGTGTTTGTCGGATACGCAGTATTTT. The encoded protein is CASPPTWGCLSDTQYF. The rearrangement joins TRBV4-3 to TRBJ2-3; D tentatively reads TRBD1 or TRBD2 (5 bases each). V dropped 8 bases and J dropped 6 bases, with 24 bases sitting between them. The length of the CDR3 is 16 residues. CDR1 and CDR2 from the germline V gene are LGHNA and YSLEER.

The rearrangement uses TRBV10-3 and TRBJ2-6; 10 bases fit TRBD2. CDR1 ENHRY and CDR2 SYGVKD come from the germline V gene. This CDR3 is built from 17 residues. Trimming at V came to 4 bases and at J to 0 bases, leaving 3 bases not matched to a gene. CDR3 DNA: TGTGCCATCAGTGGGACTAGCGGTGTCTCTGGGGCCAACGTCCTGACTTTC. Encoded protein: CAISGTSGVSGANVLTF.

This rearrangement joins TRBV7-9 to TRBJ2-3; TRBD2 matches at 9 bases. Germline V gene sequence: CDR1 SEHNR, CDR2 FQNEAQ (reference sequence). Unmatched junction bases numbered 11, after V lost 5 bases and J lost 8 bases. The CDR3 loop spans 15 amino acids. CDR3 coding DNA: TGTGCCAGCAGCCGGGGGCGGGAGGGCCCTGTTACGCAGTATTTT. Translation: CASSRGREGPVTQYF.

This rearrangement joins TRBV5-1 to TRBJ2-5; the D is unclear. The CDR3 runs 11 residues. Trimming removed 4 bases at V and 0 bases at J, with 1 base between. CDR1 SGHRS and CDR2 YFSETQ come from the germline V gene. The CDR3 sequence is CASSDQETQYF. The CDR3 DNA reads as TGCGCCAGCAGCGACCAAGAGACCCAGTACTTC.

The chain is built from TRBV7-9 and TRBJ2-5; D perhaps matches TRBD1 (6 bases). Per germline, CDR1 SEHNR and CDR2 FQNEAQ (reference sequence). The CDR3 consists of 15 residues. Trimming removed 1 base at V and 5 bases at J, with 14 bases between. CDR3 in DNA: TGTGCCAGCAGCTTAGGAAGAACAGGGTTGGAGACCCAGTACTTC. This encodes CASSLGRTGLETQYF.

The chain uses TRBV30 and TRBJ1-3; D remains ambiguous. The CDR3 length is 14 residues. V was trimmed by 2 bases and J by 0 bases, leaving 8 bases between them. Germline lookup yields CDR1 GTSNPN and CDR2 SVGIG (reference sequence). CDR3 region: CAWSWIDSGNTIYF. The CDR3, as DNA: TGTGCCTGGAGTTGGATCGACTCTGGAAACACCATATATTTT.

The gene calls are TRBV5-1 and TRBJ2-1, with 8 nucleotides matching TRBD1. The J segment lost 7 bases and the V segment lost 4 bases, leaving 25 bases of the junction unmatched. Germline assignment: CDR1 SGHRS and CDR2 YFSETQ. This CDR3 has 20 residues. The CDR3 reads CASSGTGQRVLTRLGNEQFF. CDR3 bases: TGCGCCAGCAGCGGGACAGGCCAAAGGGTTCTGACTAGGCTCGGGAATGAGCAGTTCTTC.

The table lists this clone with a count of one. The V and J genes are TRBV30 and TRBJ2-3; D unresolved. V shed 2 bases and J shed 0 bases, with 12 bases lying between them. The CDR3 runs to 15 residues. Germline CDR1 and CDR2: GTSNPN and SVGIG (reference sequence). CDR3 protein: CAWSTRSTSTDTQYF. CDR3 bases: TGTGCCTGGAGTACGCGCTCTACTAGCACAGATACGCAGTATTTT. Using reference TRBV30 and TRBJ2-3 for the parts outside the CDR3, the full variable domain is SQTIHQWPATLVQPVGSPLSLECTVEGTSNPNLYWYRQAAGRGLQLLFYSVGIGQISSEVPQNLSASRPQDRQFILSSKKLLLSDSGFYLCAWSTRSTSTDTQYFGPGTRLTVL.

The CDR3 DNA follows: TGCAGCGTCCGGCTGAGGACAGACCAAGGGAATGAGCAGTTCTTC. The encoded protein is CSVRLRTDQGNEQFF. This chain uses TRBV29-1 with TRBJ2-1, with a tentative D call TRBD1 (6 bases). V dropped 6 bases and J dropped 7 bases, with 22 bases sitting between them. The CDR3 length is 15 residues. In germline, CDR1 is SQVTM, CDR2 ANQGSEA.

This chain links TRBV2 with TRBJ2-1; the match to TRBD2 covers 10 bases. V shed 7 bases and J 6 bases; nucleotides not matched to a gene: 18. Germline V gene sequence: CDR1 SNHLY, CDR2 FYNNEI. The CDR3 has 18 amino acids. The DNA for the CDR3 is TGTGCCAGCAACCGGGGACTAGCGCCCGTCACGAGAGGCAATGAGCAGTTCTTC. Translated, it gives CASNRGLAPVTRGNEQFF.

Concerning this clone itself: Other DNA sequences from this sample encode an identical CDR3 as well. The chain carries TRBV7-2 and TRBJ1-5; D unclear. Germline CDR1 SGHTA, CDR2 FQGNSA. The CDR3 covers 15 residues. The ends were cut back, 2 bases at V and 1 base at J, with 9 bases in the middle. The DNA for the CDR3 is TGTGCCAGCAGCTTATGGCCCGAAAGCAATCAGCCCCAGCATTTT. Protein sequence: CASSLWPESNQPQHF.

CDR3 in DNA: TGTGCCAGCAGTCGGGACAGGGGTAATCAGCCCCAGCATTTT. This codes for CASSRDRGNQPQHF. V usage is TRBV2 and J usage is TRBJ1-5; 10 nucleotides line up with TRBD1. V dropped 5 bases and J dropped 4; count of bases not matched to a gene: 2. There are 14 residues in the CDR3. Per germline, CDR1 SNHLY and CDR2 FYNNEI. Using reference TRBV2 and TRBJ1-5 for the parts outside the CDR3, the full variable domain is EPEVTQTPSHQVTQMGQEVILRCVPISNHLYFYWYRQILGQKVEFLVSFYNNEISEKSEIFDDQFSVERPDGSNFTLKIRSTKLEDSAMYFCASSRDRGNQPQHFGDGTRLSIL.

V gene TRBV5-6 combines with J gene TRBJ2-5; 9 nucleotides line up with TRBD2. CDR3 length: 17 amino acids. Trimming cost V 2 bases and J 2 bases; bases outside gene matches: 10. Germline loops: CDR1 SGHDT, CDR2 YYEEEE. CDR3 region: CASSFSERGADQETQYF. CDR3 coding DNA: TGTGCCAGCAGCTTTTCGGAGCGGGGGGCAGATCAAGAGACCCAGTACTTC. Full variable domain (rest looked up from reference TRBV5-6 and TRBJ2-5): DAGVTQSPTHLIKTRGQQVTLRCSPKSGHDTVSWYQQALGQGPQFIFQYYEEEERQRGNFPDRFSGHQFPNYSSELNVNALLLGDSALYLCASSFSERGADQETQYFGPGTRLLVL.